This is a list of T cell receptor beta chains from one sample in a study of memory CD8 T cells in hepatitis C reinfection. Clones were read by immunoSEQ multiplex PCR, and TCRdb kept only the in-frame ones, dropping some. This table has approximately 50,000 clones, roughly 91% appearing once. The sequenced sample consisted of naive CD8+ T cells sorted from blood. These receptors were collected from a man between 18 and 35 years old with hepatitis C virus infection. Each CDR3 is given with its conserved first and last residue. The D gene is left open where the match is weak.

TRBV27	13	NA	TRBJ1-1	CASSLGGDTEAFF
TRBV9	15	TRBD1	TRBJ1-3	CASSGNRGHGNTIYF
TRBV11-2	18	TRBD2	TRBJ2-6	CASTPGGSSTSGANVLTF
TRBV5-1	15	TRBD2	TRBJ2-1	CASSFPRGSLIEQFF
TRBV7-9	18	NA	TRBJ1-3	CASSLAANRVYSGNTIYF
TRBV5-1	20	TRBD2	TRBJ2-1	CASSLWVASGGAGEWNEQFF
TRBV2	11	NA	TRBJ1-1	CASPRGTEAFF
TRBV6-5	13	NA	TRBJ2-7	CASRQRLSYEQYF
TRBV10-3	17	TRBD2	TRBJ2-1	CAISDIGGGAGGNEQFF
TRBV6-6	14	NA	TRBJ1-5	CASSYGATNQPQHF
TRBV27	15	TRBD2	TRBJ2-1	CASSGAGGPYNEQFF
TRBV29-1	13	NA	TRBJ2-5	CSVGTDNVETQYF
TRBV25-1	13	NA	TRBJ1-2	CASSPGGHHGYTF
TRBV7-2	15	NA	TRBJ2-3	CASSLALGGTDTQYF
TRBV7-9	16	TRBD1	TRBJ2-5	CASSPRVRGFGETQYF
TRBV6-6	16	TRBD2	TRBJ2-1	CASGLAGGRSYNEQFF
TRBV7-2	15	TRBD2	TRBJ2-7	CASSLNSGRTYEQYF
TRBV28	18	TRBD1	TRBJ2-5	CASSSRDRGHVRGETQYF
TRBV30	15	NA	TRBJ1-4	CACRGDTLVNEKLFF
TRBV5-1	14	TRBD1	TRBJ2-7	CASSLGQGLNEQYF
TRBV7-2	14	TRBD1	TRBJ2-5	CASSSLRGHETQYF
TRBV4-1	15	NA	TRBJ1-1	CASSQDPTQNTEAFF
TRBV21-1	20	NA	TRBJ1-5	CASLYKEKRVSRMGNQPQHF
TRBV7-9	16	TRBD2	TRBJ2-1	CASSHGGLAGRNEQFF
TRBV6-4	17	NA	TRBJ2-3	CASSAPLQGSSTDTQYF
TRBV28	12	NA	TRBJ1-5	CASDPEDQPQHF
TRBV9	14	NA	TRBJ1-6	CASSPGRGGSPLHF
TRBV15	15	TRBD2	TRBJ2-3	CATSSGGLLTDTQYF
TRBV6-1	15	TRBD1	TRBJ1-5	CASDPVTGGNQPQHF
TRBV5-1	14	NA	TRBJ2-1	CASSPLLPNNEQFF
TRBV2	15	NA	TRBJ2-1	CASSEAAGSNNEQFF
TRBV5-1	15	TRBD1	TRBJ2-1	CASSEPGTGSNEQFF
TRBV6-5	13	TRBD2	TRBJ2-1	CASSYSGRGEQFF
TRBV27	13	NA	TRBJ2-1	CASSALYGNEQFF
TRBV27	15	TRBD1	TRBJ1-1	CASSLGTGADTEAFF
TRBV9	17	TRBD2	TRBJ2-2	CASSTPGGGSLGGELFF
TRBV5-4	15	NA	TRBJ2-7	CASSFPGQNSYEQYF
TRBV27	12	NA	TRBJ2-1	CASTDSYNEQFF
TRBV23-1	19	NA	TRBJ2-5	CASSQFDSLPSPFQETQYF
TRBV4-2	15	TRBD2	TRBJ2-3	CASSQLAGGTDTQYF
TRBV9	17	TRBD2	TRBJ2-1	CASSAGTSGRLGNEQFF
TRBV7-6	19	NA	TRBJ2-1	CASSLRRGTRGQTYNEQFF
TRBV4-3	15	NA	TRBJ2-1	CASSQDAGSYNEQFF
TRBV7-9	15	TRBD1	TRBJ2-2	CASSLAWTGSGELFF
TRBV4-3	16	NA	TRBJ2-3	CASSQDARGHTDTQYF
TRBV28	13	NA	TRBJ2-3	CASSLGGTDTQYF